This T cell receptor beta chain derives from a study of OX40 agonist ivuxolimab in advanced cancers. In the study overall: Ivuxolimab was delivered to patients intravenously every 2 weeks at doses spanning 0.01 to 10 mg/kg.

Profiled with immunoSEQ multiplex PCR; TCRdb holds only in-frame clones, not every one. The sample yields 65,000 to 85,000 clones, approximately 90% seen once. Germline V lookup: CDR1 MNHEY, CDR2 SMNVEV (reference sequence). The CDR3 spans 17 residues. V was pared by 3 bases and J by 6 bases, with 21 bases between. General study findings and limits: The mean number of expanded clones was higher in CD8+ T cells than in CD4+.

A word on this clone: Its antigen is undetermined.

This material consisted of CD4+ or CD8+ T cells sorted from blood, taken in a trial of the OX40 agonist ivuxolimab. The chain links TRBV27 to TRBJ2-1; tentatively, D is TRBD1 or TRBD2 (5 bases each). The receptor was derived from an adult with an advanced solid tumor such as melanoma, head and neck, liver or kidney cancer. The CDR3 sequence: CASSFYTGTSVANEQFF. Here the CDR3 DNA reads TGTGCCAGCAGTTTCTACACCGGGACGTCGGTCGCCAATGAGCAGTTCTTC.